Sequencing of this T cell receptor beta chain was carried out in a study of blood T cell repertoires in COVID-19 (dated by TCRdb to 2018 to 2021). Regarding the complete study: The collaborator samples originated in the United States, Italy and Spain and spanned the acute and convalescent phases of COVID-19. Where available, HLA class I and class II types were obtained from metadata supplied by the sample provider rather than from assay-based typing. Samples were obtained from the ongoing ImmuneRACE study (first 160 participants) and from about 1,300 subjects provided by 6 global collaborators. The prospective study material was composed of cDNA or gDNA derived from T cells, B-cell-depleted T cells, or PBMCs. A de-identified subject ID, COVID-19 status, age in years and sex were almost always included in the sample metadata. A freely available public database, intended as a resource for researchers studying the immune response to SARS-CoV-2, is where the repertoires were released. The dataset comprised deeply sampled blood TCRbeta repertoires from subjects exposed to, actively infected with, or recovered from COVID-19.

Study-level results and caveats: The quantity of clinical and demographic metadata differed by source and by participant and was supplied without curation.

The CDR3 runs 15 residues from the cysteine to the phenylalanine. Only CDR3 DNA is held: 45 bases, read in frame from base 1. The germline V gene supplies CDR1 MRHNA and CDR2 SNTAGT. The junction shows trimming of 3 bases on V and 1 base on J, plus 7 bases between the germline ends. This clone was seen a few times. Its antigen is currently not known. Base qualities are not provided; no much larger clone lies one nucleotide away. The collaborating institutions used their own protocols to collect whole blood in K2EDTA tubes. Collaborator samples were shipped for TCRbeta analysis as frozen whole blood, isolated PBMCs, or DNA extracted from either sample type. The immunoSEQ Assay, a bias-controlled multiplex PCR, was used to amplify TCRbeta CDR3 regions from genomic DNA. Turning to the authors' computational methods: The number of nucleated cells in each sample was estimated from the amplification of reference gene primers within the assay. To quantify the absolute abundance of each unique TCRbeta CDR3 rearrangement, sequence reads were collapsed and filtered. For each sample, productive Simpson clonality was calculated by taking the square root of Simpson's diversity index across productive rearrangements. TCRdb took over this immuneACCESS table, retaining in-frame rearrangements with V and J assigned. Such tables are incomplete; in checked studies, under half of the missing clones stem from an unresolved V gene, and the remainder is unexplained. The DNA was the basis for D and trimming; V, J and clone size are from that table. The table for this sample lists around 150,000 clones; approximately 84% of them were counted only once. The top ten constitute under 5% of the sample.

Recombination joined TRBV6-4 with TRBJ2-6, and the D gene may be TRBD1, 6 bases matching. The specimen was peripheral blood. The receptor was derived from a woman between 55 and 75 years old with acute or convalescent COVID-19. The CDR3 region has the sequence CASSEQGSGANVLTF. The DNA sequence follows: TGTGCCAGCAGTGAACAGGGTTCTGGGGCCAACGTCCTGACTTTC.